These 27 T cell receptor beta chains originate from one sample sequenced in a study of blood T cell repertoires in COVID-19. Clones were sequenced by immunoSEQ multiplex PCR, and TCRdb holds only the in-frame ones, with some missing. The sample consists of around 230,000 clones, over 85% of them appearing once. The sample comprised PBMCs or T cells enriched from blood (not recorded which). These receptors all come from a woman aged 25 to 45 with acute COVID-19.

The chain combines TRBV4-1 with TRBJ2-1, with D possibly being TRBD2 (5 bases). Germline CDR1 is MGHRA and CDR2 is YSYEKL. V shed 1 base and J shed 0 bases, with 13 bases lying between them. The CDR3 consists of 17 residues. CDR3 nucleotide sequence: TGCGCCAGCAGCCAAGGGGAGACTGTGAGCTCCTACAATGAGCAGTTCTTC. Translation gives CASSQGETVSSYNEQFF.

This sequence joins TRBV5-4 and TRBJ1-2; 12 bases agree with TRBD1. The CDR3 is 15 residues long. Germline values: CDR1 SGHNT, CDR2 YYREEE (reference sequence). V lost 1 base, J lost 7 bases, and 5 bases stayed unmatched. Here the CDR3 reads CASSLSGTGGAGYTF. For the CDR3, the DNA is TGTGCCAGCAGCTTGTCAGGGACAGGGGGCGCTGGCTACACCTTC.

The genes are TRBV19 and TRBJ1-5; 11 bases map to TRBD1. V lost 5 bases, J lost 3 bases, and 9 bases stayed unmatched. CDR1 LNHDA and CDR2 SQIVND come from the germline V gene (reference sequence). The CDR3 has 17 amino acids. The CDR3 loop reads CASSLRTGGFDNQPQHF. The CDR3 nucleotides are TGTGCCAGTAGTTTGCGGACAGGGGGCTTCGACAATCAGCCCCAGCATTTT.

The genes are TRBV7-2 and TRBJ2-1, with D possibly being TRBD2 (7 bases). V lost 1 base and J 0 bases, leaving 10 bases between the germline ends. There are 16 residues in the CDR3. The germline V gene has CDR1 SGHTA and CDR2 FQGNSA. The CDR3 DNA reads TGTGCCAGCAGCTTAGTAGGGGGGGACTCCTACAATGAGCAGTTCTTC. Translated, it gives CASSLVGGDSYNEQFF.

This clone was detected only once. V is TRBV7-8 and J is TRBJ2-1; TRBD1 agrees at 10 bases. Germline trimming cut 6 bases from V and 5 bases from J; bases unmatched to any gene: 4. The CDR3 runs 14 residues. The germline CDR1 and CDR2 sequences are SGHVS and FQNEAQ. CDR3 DNA: TGTGCCAGCAGGGGGACAGGGGCCCACAATGAGCAGTTCTTC. Translated, it gives CASRGTGAHNEQFF. The complete variable domain, with remaining parts taken from reference TRBV7-8 and TRBJ2-1, reads GAGVSQSPRYKVAKRGQDVALRCDPISGHVSLFWYQQALGQGPEFLTYFQNEAQLDKSGLPSDRFFAERPEGSVSTLKIQRTQQEDSAVYLCASRGTGAHNEQFFGPGTRLTVL.

V and J are TRBV10-2 and TRBJ2-7, with 10 bases that match TRBD1. The CDR3 runs 14 residues. Germline CDR1 is WSHSY and CDR2 is SAAADI. The trim removed 3 bases at V and 9 bases at J, leaving 8 bases unmatched. The DNA of the CDR3 is TGCGCCAGCAGTGAAGGGGACAGGGGCCTATGGCAGTACTTC. Amino acids: CASSEGDRGLWQYF.

The rearrangement joins TRBV7-7 to TRBJ2-5; maybe TRBD2 (6 bases). The CDR3 covers 15 residues. Between the trimmed V and J ends, which lost 0 bases and 5 bases, there was a span of 13 bases. Germline CDR1 is SSHAT and CDR2 is FNYEAQ (reference sequence). CDR3 sequence: CASSLAEGTPETQYF. Written as DNA, the CDR3 is TGTGCCAGCAGCTTAGCGGAGGGTACACCTGAGACCCAGTACTTC.

The V gene is TRBV19, the J gene TRBJ2-7, with D perhaps TRBD1 (6 bases). Trimming left V 8 bases short and J 2 bases short, with 16 bases between. Looked up from germline, CDR1 is LNHDA and CDR2 is SQIVND (reference sequence). This CDR3 region has 14 residues. The CDR3 nucleotides are TGTGCCAGTTCCTGGGAGACAGGCCCCTACGAGCAGTACTTC. This codes for CASSWETGPYEQYF.

This chain uses TRBV12-2 with TRBJ1-1; the table gives TRBD1 as D, unverified against the DNA. TRBV12-2 is noted as a pseudogene. This CDR3 is 15 amino acids long. The CDR3 DNA reads as TGTGCAAGTCGACCTCCGGGACAATCGAACACTGAAGCTTTCTTT. Translated: CASRPPGQSNTEAFF.

The chain links TRBV5-4 to TRBJ1-1; the D is unclear. Germline V gene lookup returns CDR1 SGHNT and CDR2 YYREEE (reference sequence). The CDR3 loop spans 13 amino acids. Trimming removed 4 bases from V and 2 bases from J, with 9 bases in between. CDR3: CASSRRHNTEAFF. The CDR3 DNA reads TGTGCCAGCAGCCGCAGACACAACACTGAAGCTTTCTTT.

This rearrangement joins TRBV30 to TRBJ2-1; D might be TRBD1 (6 bases). This CDR3 comprises 14 residues. V lost 2 bases and J 3 bases, leaving 11 bases between the germline ends. CDR1 is GTSNPN and CDR2 is SVGIG in the germline V gene (reference sequence). The DNA for the CDR3 is TGTGCCTGGAGTAATGGACAGTACTACAATGAGCAGTTCTTC. It codes for CAWSNGQYYNEQFF.

The gene calls are TRBV7-2 and TRBJ1-1; D perhaps matches TRBD1 (5 bases). CDR1 is SGHTA, CDR2 FQGNSA, per germline. The CDR3 consists of 14 residues. Trimming left V 0 bases short and J 4 bases short, with 9 bases between. Here the CDR3 reads CASSLAGGGTEAFF. The CDR3 region has the DNA TGTGCCAGCAGCTTAGCTGGGGGGGGCACTGAAGCTTTCTTT.

The chain is built from TRBV27 and TRBJ2-7; D is unclear. In germline, CDR1 is MNHEY, CDR2 SMNVEV (reference sequence). CDR3 length: 13 amino acids. V was shortened by 2 bases and J by 1 base, with 6 bases between the two germline ends. CDR3 bases: TGTGCCAGCAGTTTAGCAGGATCCTACGAGCAGTACTTC. It codes for CASSLAGSYEQYF.

The chain joins TRBV5-6 to TRBJ2-5, with D hard to call. Deletions cut 0 bases from V and 0 bases from J, with 12 bases between. The CDR3 sequence is 16 residues long. CDR1 SGHDT and CDR2 YYEEEE come from the germline V gene. The DNA for the CDR3 is TGTGCCAGCAGCTTGGTTATCAGGAAGTACCAAGAGACCCAGTACTTC. Its translation: CASSLVIRKYQETQYF. Combining the CDR3 with reference TRBV5-6 and TRBJ2-5 gives the whole variable domain DAGVTQSPTHLIKTRGQQVTLRCSPKSGHDTVSWYQQALGQGPQFIFQYYEEEERQRGNFPDRFSGHQFPNYSSELNVNALLLGDSALYLCASSLVIRKYQETQYFGPGTRLLVL.

The chain employs TRBV12-5 and TRBJ1-1; 9 bases align to TRBD1. Germline V CDR1 and CDR2: LGHNT, FRNRAP. V shed 0 bases, J shed 7 bases, and the junction held 9 bases outside the gene matches. The CDR3 consists of 16 residues. CDR3 nucleotides: TGTGCTAGTGGTTTGGTCCTACCACAGGGGGCCGGTGAAGCTTTCTTT. This encodes CASGLVLPQGAGEAFF.

The chain combines TRBV13 with TRBJ1-6, with D tentatively TRBD1 (5 bases). Germline V CDR1 and CDR2: PRHDT, FYEKMQ (reference sequence). V was clipped by 3 bases and J by 7 bases, with 13 bases between them. The CDR3 consists of 15 residues. The CDR3 protein is CASSFGQALNSPLHF. The DNA for the CDR3 is TGTGCCAGCAGCTTCGGACAAGCCTTAAATTCACCCCTCCACTTT.

The chain joins TRBV28 to TRBJ1-1, with D tentatively TRBD1 (5 bases). V dropped 7 bases and J dropped 6 bases, with 18 bases sitting between them. The CDR3 extends over 14 amino acids. Germline loops: CDR1 MDHEN, CDR2 SYDVKM. The DNA for the CDR3 is TGTGCCAGCAAACTAAGGGTGGGGGGTCCTGAAGCTTTCTTT. It yields the protein CASKLRVGGPEAFF.

In regard to this clone: This sample also contains other DNA sequences that code for the same CDR3. V is TRBV9 and J is TRBJ1-5; D is possibly TRBD1 (6 bases). Deletions cut 3 bases from V and 0 bases from J, with 10 bases between. Germline V CDR1 and CDR2: SGDLS, YYNGEE. The CDR3 is 15 residues long. The CDR3 DNA sequence: TGTGCCAGCAGCGCAGGACAGTATAGCAATCAGCCCCAGCATTTT. Translated: CASSAGQYSNQPQHF.

V is TRBV5-4 and J is TRBJ2-7; 10 nucleotides line up with TRBD2. CDR1 is SGHNT, CDR2 YYREEE, per germline (reference sequence). Trimming cost V 1 base and J 2 bases; bases outside gene matches: 3. This CDR3 has 15 residues. CDR3 in amino acids: CASSLSSGGAYEQYF. In nucleotides, the CDR3 is TGTGCCAGCAGCTTGAGCAGCGGGGGGGCCTACGAGCAGTACTTC.

The chain combines TRBV24-1 with TRBJ1-5; TRBD1 aligns across 10 bases. With V trimmed by 7 bases and J by 7 bases, 6 bases remained unmatched. Germline V gene data show CDR1 as KGHDR and CDR2 as SFDVKD. The CDR3 is made up of 14 amino acids. The CDR3 DNA reads as TGTGCCACCAGCCGGGACAGGGGAACGCAGCCCCAGCATTTT. Translating gives CATSRDRGTQPQHF.

The chain carries TRBV6-5 and TRBJ1-2; maybe TRBD1 (5 bases). Looked up from germline, CDR1 is MNHEY and CDR2 is SVGAGI. The CDR3 spans 12 residues. V lost 7 bases, J lost 4 bases, and 10 bases lay in between. The CDR3 DNA follows: TGTGCCAGCATTTTAGACAGCTATGGCTACACCTTC. This codes for CASILDSYGYTF.

The V call is TRBV19, the J call TRBJ1-1; D gene uncertain. The V end lost 1 base, the J end lost 6 bases, and 15 bases lay between the germline ends. CDR1 LNHDA and CDR2 SQIVND come from the germline V gene (reference sequence). The length of the CDR3 is 15 residues. The CDR3 coding sequence is TGTGCCAGTAGTATAGGGAGATCGAGAAACGCTGAAGCTTTCTTT. Translation gives CASSIGRSRNAEAFF.

This clone has more than one count but fewer than ten. The sample contains more than one DNA sequence encoding this CDR3. The rearrangement joins TRBV7-9 to TRBJ2-3; TRBD2 aligns across 8 bases. CDR1 and CDR2 (germline): SEHNR, FQNEAQ (reference sequence). The CDR3 consists of 15 residues. The ends lost 5 bases at V and 1 base at J; junction bases unmatched: 5. The CDR3 DNA is TGTGCCAGCAGCCCCAGCGGGGGAGGCACAGATACGCAGTATTTT. Encoded protein: CASSPSGGGTDTQYF.

CDR3 DNA sequence: TGCGCCAGCAGCCAAGACAGGGACAGTAACACTGAAGCTTTCTTT. Translated: CASSQDRDSNTEAFF. The V call is TRBV4-3, the J call TRBJ1-1; 7 nucleotides match TRBD1. The germline V gene encodes CDR1 LGHNA and CDR2 YSLEER. The CDR3 is 15 amino acids. Trimming at V came to 0 bases and at J to 2 bases, leaving 3 bases not matched to a gene.

The V and J genes are TRBV19 and TRBJ1-1, with 9 bases matching TRBD1. Germline V lookup: CDR1 LNHDA, CDR2 SQIVND (reference sequence). The CDR3 runs to 14 residues. Germline trimming cut 9 bases from V and 4 bases from J; bases unmatched to any gene: 9. CDR3 region: CARDGDRDSTEAFF. CDR3 bases: TGTGCCAGAGACGGGGACAGGGATAGCACTGAAGCTTTCTTT.

This rearrangement joins TRBV30 to TRBJ1-5; D may be TRBD1 (6 bases). The CDR3 loop spans 15 amino acids. V lost 8 bases, J lost 5 bases, and 22 bases lay in between. Germline V lookup: CDR1 GTSNPN, CDR2 SVGIG (reference sequence). CDR3 region: CALQEAGRGDQPQHF. The CDR3 DNA follows: TGTGCCCTACAGGAAGCTGGCAGGGGCGATCAGCCCCAGCATTTT.

This clone is a singleton in its sample. V is TRBV28 and J is TRBJ2-2, with D tentatively TRBD2 (5 bases). V was shortened by 6 bases and J by 6 bases, with 14 bases between the two germline ends. CDR3 length: 14 amino acids. CDR1 is MDHEN and CDR2 is SYDVKM in the germline V gene. CDR3 sequence (DNA): TGTGCCAGCAGGCCGGGGTTGTCCTCCGGGGAGCTGTTTTTT. Encoded protein: CASRPGLSSGELFF.